This TCR beta chain was documented in a study of T cell changes during pregnancy in multiple sclerosis. Here immunoSEQ multiplex PCR was the method, and the copy in TCRdb shows in-frame clones only, minus some. The sample lists approximately 20,000 clones, 91% occurring once. Per the germline V gene, CDR1 is SQVTM and CDR2 is ANQGSEA. J was trimmed by 7 bases and V by 7 bases; bases with no gene match: 6. CDR3 size: 13 residues. Sequencing was performed on CD4+ T cells from peripheral blood mononuclear cells, taken in the third trimester of pregnancy. The chain joins TRBV29-1 to TRBJ1-4; TRBD1 agrees at 10 bases. This TCR came from a female donor with multiple sclerosis, enrolled in a pregnancy study. CDR3 region: CSAMTGGAEKLFF. The CDR3 bases are TGCAGCGCCATGACAGGGGGCGCTGAAAAACTGTTTTTT.